The T cell receptor beta chain under discussion was sequenced for a study of shared clonotypes between healthy human individuals. Clones were read by immunoSEQ multiplex PCR, and TCRdb kept only the in-frame ones, dropping some. The data hold about 1.5 million clones, with 95% to 99% observed a single time. This CDR3 contains 16 residues. With 0 bases removed from V and 5 bases from J, the gap between germline ends came to 14 bases. CDR1 SGDLS and CDR2 YYNGEE come from the germline V gene. Sequenced: naive CD4+ T cells sorted from blood. The subset: CD45RA+ positively selected. The gene calls are TRBV9 and TRBJ1-4, with D possibly TRBD1 on 5 matching bases. The receptor was derived from a man aged 30 to 39 in good health. The DNA of the CDR3 is TGTGCCAGCAGCGTAGCGGGGCGTTTCCGGAATGAAAAACTGTTTTTT. Translation: CASSVAGRFRNEKLFF. The entire variable domain, with the rest obtained from reference TRBV9 and TRBJ1-4, is as follows: DSGVTQTPKHLITATGQRVTLRCSPRSGDLSVYWYQQSLDQGLQFLIQYYNGEERAKGNILERFSAQQFPDLHSELNLSSLELGDSALYFCASSVAGRFRNEKLFFGSGTQLSVL.